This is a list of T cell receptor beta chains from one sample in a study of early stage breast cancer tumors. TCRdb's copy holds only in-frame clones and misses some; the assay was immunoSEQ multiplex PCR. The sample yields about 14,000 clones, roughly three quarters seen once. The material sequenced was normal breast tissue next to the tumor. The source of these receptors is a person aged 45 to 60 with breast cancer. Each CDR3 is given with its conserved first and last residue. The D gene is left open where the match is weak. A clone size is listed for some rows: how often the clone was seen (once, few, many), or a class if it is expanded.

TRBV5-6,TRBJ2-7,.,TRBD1,CASSLGTGGPYEQYF,TGTGCCAGCAGCCTCGGGACAGGGGGACCTTACGAGCAGTACTTC
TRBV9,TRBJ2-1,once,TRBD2,CASSLTGTSDEQFF,TGTGCCAGCAGCCTCACCGGGACTAGCGATGAGCAGTTCTTC
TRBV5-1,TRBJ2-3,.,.,CASSRWGDTDTQYF,TGCGCCAGCAGCCGCTGGGGGGACACAGATACGCAGTATTTT
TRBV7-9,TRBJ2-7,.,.,CASSLAHELLSGEQYF,TGTGCCAGCAGCTTAGCACACGAGCTCCTCTCGGGGGAGCAGTACTTC
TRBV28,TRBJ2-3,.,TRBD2,CASSTPSGGAEDTQYF,TGTGCCAGCAGTACGCCTAGCGGGGGGGCCGAAGATACGCAGTATTTT
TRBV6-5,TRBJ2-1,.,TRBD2,CASSSLAGYYNEQFF,TGTGCCAGCAGTTCCTTAGCGGGTTATTACAATGAGCAGTTCTTC
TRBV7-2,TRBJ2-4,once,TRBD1,CASSLWTGLGNIQYF,TGTGCCAGCAGCCTCTGGACAGGGTTGGGTAACATTCAGTACTTC
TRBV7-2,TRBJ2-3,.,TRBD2,CASSLAGGADTQYF,TGTGCCAGCAGCTTAGCGGGAGGGGCAGATACGCAGTATTTT
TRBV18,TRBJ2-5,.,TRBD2,CASSPPILAGVETQYF,TGTGCCAGCTCACCACCGATACTAGCGGGAGTAGAGACCCAGTACTTC
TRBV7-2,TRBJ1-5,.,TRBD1,CASSKWTGPNQPQHF,TGTGCCAGCAGCAAATGGACAGGCCCCAATCAGCCCCAGCATTTT
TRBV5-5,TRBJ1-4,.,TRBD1,CASSLDRGGEKLFF,TGTGCCAGCAGCTTGGACAGGGGAGGTGAAAAACTGTTTTTT
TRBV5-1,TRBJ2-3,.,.,CASSHGRDNTDTQYF,TGCGCCAGCAGCCACGGTCGGGACAACACAGATACGCAGTATTTT
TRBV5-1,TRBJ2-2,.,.,CASSLALETGELFF,TGCGCCAGCAGCTTGGCCCTAGAAACCGGGGAGCTGTTTTTT
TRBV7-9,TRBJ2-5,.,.,CASSRPQGGGETQYF,TGTGCCAGCAGCCGCCCCCAGGGGGGGGGAGAGACCCAGTACTTC
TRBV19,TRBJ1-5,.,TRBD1,CASNTGALNQPQHF,TGTGCCAGTAACACAGGGGCACTCAATCAGCCCCAGCATTTT
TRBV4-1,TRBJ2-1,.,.,CASSQDRGGSYNEQFF,TGCGCCAGCAGCCAAGATAGGGGGGGCTCCTACAATGAGCAGTTCTTC
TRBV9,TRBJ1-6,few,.,CASSAPQGGEYNSPLHF,TGTGCCAGCAGCGCCCCCCAGGGAGGAGAGTATAATTCACCCCTCCACTTT
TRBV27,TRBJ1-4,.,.,CASSIDGPNEKLFF,TGTGCCAGCAGTATAGACGGACCTAATGAAAAACTGTTTTTT
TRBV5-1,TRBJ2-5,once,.,CASRNSETQYF,TGCGCCAGCAGGAACTCCGAGACCCAGTACTTC
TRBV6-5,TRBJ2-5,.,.,CASRDGGGAWKTQYF,TGTGCCAGCAGGGACGGTGGGGGGGCCTGGAAGACCCAGTACTTC
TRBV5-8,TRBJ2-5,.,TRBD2,CASSLGLSGTQYF,TGTGCCAGCAGCCTGGGACTATCCGGGACCCAGTACTTC
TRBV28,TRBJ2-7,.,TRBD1,CASSTTGTYEQYF,TGTGCCAGCAGCACGACAGGGACCTACGAGCAGTACTTC
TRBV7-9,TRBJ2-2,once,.,CASSLGGSGELFF,TGTGCCAGCAGCTTAGGGGGCTCCGGGGAGCTGTTTTTT
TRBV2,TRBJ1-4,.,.,CASSGAVTQREKLFF,TGTGCCAGCAGTGGCGCGGTTACTCAGCGAGAAAAACTGTTTTTT
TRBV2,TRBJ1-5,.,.,CASSEWDSNQPQHF,TGTGCCAGCAGTGAATGGGATAGCAATCAGCCCCAGCATTTT
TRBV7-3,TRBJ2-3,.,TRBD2,CASSSGLAGGRGTDTQYF,TGTGCCAGCAGCTCGGGACTAGCGGGAGGGCGTGGCACAGATACGCAGTATTTT
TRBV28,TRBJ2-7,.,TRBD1,CASSLSGTGVSKEQYF,TGTGCCAGCAGTTTGTCCGGGACAGGGGTGTCGAAGGAGCAGTACTTC
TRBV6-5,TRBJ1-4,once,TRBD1,CASSYRGTGLEKLFF,TGTGCCAGCAGTTACCGGGGGACAGGTCTTGAAAAACTGTTTTTT
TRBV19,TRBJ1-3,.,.,CASSATASSGNTIYF,TGTGCCAGTAGTGCAACAGCATCCTCTGGAAACACCATATATTTT
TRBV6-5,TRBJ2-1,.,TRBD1,CASSPRGPEDEQFF,TGTGCCAGCAGCCCGAGGGGGCCGGAGGATGAGCAGTTCTTC
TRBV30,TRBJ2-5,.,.,CAWTPGRGKTQYF,TGTGCCTGGACCCCCGGCAGGGGCAAGACCCAGTACTTC
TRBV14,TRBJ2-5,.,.,CASSHPRGGGETQYF,TGTGCCAGCAGCCACCCCCGGGGTGGCGGAGAGACCCAGTACTTC
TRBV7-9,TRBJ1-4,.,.,CASSLILISGSVNEKLFF,TGTGCCAGCAGCTTGATCCTCATCTCGGGGTCAGTAAATGAAAAACTGTTTTTT
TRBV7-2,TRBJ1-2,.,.,CASNSVGYGYTF,TGTGCCAGCAACTCCGTAGGGTATGGCTACACCTTC
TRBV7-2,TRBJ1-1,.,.,CASSRISDTEAFF,TGTGCCAGCAGTCGAATATCCGACACTGAAGCTTTCTTT
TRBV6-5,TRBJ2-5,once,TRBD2,CASSTVTSGPPQYF,TGTGCCAGCAGTACGGTGACTAGCGGGCCGCCCCAGTACTTC
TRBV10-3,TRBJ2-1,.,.,CAIRVTVLASEGNEQFF,TGTGCCATCAGAGTTACGGTATTGGCCTCCGAGGGCAATGAGCAGTTCTTC
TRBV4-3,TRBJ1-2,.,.,CASSPYLGADYGYTF,TGCGCCAGCAGCCCCTACCTGGGGGCGGACTATGGCTACACCTTC
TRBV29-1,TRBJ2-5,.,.,CSVLPVGQQETQYF,TGCAGCGTTCTACCTGTTGGACAACAAGAGACCCAGTACTTC
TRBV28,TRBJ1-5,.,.,CASSLYRARDQPQHF,TGTGCCAGCAGTTTATACAGGGCCAGGGATCAGCCCCAGCATTTT
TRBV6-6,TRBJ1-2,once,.,CASSQTGRNYGYTF,TGTGCCAGCAGTCAGACAGGCCGTAACTATGGCTACACCTTC
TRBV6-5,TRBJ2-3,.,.,CASSSGTAADTQYF,TGTGCCAGCAGTTCCGGGACTGCCGCGGATACGCAGTATTTT
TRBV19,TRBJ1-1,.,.,CASNPGGSTEAFF,TGTGCCAGTAACCCGGGGGGGAGCACTGAAGCTTTCTTT
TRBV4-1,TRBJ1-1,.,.,CASSQDLGTGNTEAFF,TGCGCCAGCAGCCAAGACCTCGGGACGGGGAACACTGAAGCTTTCTTT
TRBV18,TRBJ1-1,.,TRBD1,CASSPPGQFMNTEAFF,TGTGCCAGCTCACCACCGGGACAGTTCATGAACACTGAAGCTTTCTTT
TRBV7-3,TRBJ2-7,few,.,CASGWSRGVTTYEQYF,TGTGCCAGCGGATGGTCTAGGGGGGTGACTACCTACGAGCAGTACTTC
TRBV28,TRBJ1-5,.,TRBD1,CASRRHAGTGLAGNQPQHF,TGTGCCAGCAGACGTCACGCCGGGACAGGGTTGGCAGGCAATCAGCCCCAGCATTTT
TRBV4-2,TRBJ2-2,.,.,CASKGGLDTGELFF,TGTGCCAGCAAGGGGGGGCTAGACACCGGGGAGCTGTTTTTT
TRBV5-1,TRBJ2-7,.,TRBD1,CASSLRDRPYEQYF,TGCGCCAGCAGCTTGAGGGACAGACCCTACGAGCAGTACTTC
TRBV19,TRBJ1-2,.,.,CASSIAPTGIPTGYTF,TGTGCCAGTAGTATAGCCCCGACAGGAATACCTACTGGCTACACCTTC
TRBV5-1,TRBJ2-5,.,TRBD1,CASTTGQAGETQYF,TGCGCCAGCACTACCGGACAGGCCGGGGAGACCCAGTACTTC
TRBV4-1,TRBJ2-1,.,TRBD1,CASSQDRGGQGVRNEQFF,TGCGCCAGCAGCCAAGATCGAGGAGGACAGGGAGTTCGCAATGAGCAGTTCTTC
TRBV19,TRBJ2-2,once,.,CASSPGPGELFF,TGTGCCAGTAGTCCAGGGCCCGGGGAGCTGTTTTTT
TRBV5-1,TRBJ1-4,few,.,CASSFVGGSATNEKLFF,TGCGCCAGCAGCTTCGTCGGCGGGAGTGCAACTAATGAAAAACTGTTTTTT
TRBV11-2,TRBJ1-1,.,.,CASSLNGVVPFF,TGTGCCAGCAGCTTAAATGGAGTGGTGCCTTTCTTT
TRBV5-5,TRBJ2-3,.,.,CASSIGTLSFTDTQYF,TGTGCCAGCAGCATCGGTACTCTCTCTTTCACAGATACGCAGTATTTT
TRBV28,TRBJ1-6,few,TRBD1,CASSSAGTANSPLHF,TGTGCCAGCAGTTCCGCCGGGACAGCGAATTCACCCCTCCACTTT
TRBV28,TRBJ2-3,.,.,CASRGALGTDTQYF,TGTGCCAGTCGGGGGGCCCTCGGCACAGATACGCAGTATTTT
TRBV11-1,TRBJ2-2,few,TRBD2,CASSFALAMGGELFF,TGTGCCAGCAGCTTCGCACTAGCGATGGGCGGGGAGCTGTTTTTT